This T cell receptor (beta chain) appears in the sequencing data of a study of CD8+ T cells in alopecia areata. Extraction and reverse transcription of RNA yielded cDNA as the sequencing template. This table comes from immunoSEQ multiplex PCR, and its TCRdb copy is limited to in-frame clones, with some not included. The data hold 150,000 to 200,000 clones, with 64% observed a single time. The CDR3 has 15 amino acids. With V trimmed by 0 bases and J by 4 bases, 3 bases remained unmatched. Germline V gene lookup returns CDR1 SGHVS and CDR2 FQNEAQ. The treatment here: oral pan-JAK inhibitor, 5-10 mg twice daily.

The chain uses TRBV7-8 and TRBJ1-1; TRBD1 matches 9 bases. The sample in question was CD4+ T cells sorted from blood, obtained between weeks 47 and 50, from a patient treated with tofacitinib. This TCR derives from a human donor with alopecia areata. CDR3 sequence: CASSLAGTGSTEAFF. In nucleotides, the CDR3 is TGTGCCAGCAGCTTAGCAGGGACAGGGAGCACTGAAGCTTTCTTT.